This TCR beta chain was sequenced in a study of blood T cell repertoires in COVID-19 (TCRdb year 2020). Concerning the study at large: Collaborator samples came from the United States, Italy and Spain and covered acute and convalescent phases of COVID-19. The prospective study material was composed of cDNA or gDNA derived from T cells, B-cell-depleted T cells, or PBMCs. The dataset comprised deeply sampled blood TCRbeta repertoires from subjects exposed to, actively infected with, or recovered from COVID-19. A freely available public database, intended as a resource for researchers studying the immune response to SARS-CoV-2, is where the repertoires were released. Samples were obtained from the ongoing ImmuneRACE study (first 160 participants) and from about 1,300 subjects provided by 6 global collaborators. Sample metadata almost always included a de-identified subject ID, COVID-19 status, age in years and sex. HLA class I and class II types, where available, came from metadata supplied by the sample provider rather than from assay-based typing. On the study overall, not on this receptor specifically: Clinical and demographic metadata were provided uncurated, with the amount varying by source and participant.

TCRbeta CDR3 regions were amplified from genomic DNA by means of the immunoSEQ Assay, a bias-controlled multiplex PCR. On the authors' methods: The number of nucleated cells in each sample was estimated by amplification of reference gene primers within the assay. To quantify the absolute abundance of each unique TCRbeta CDR3 rearrangement, sequence reads were collapsed and filtered. Productive Simpson clonality was computed per sample as the square root of Simpson's diversity index over productive rearrangements. This is the immuneACCESS table as TCRdb keeps it, with only in-frame sequences that have V and J called. A part of the clones is gone; compared with another copy, unresolved V genes explain less than half, and the rest is unexplained. From that table come the V and J calls and clone size; the DNA was used to work out D and trimming. The sample records under 350,000 clones, roughly 90% of which are singletons. Roughly 2.6% of the sample belongs to the ten largest clones.

Deletion took 0 bases off V and 2 bases off J, with a span of 15 bases between the germline ends. From the cysteine through the phenylalanine, the CDR3 covers 17 amino acids. Only the CDR3 DNA is retained, 51 bases long and in frame from the first base. The germline V gene yields SGHDN for CDR1 and FVKESK for CDR2. Enrolling through a virtual design, the prospective study's participants ranged in age from roughly 18 to 89 years and lived across 24 United States geographic areas. In the prospective study, cohorts were assigned on the basis of participant-reported clinical history obtained from a screening survey and a study questionnaire. Recovered participants in ImmuneRACE Cohort 3 were defined as having two consecutive negative NP/OP PCR tests, clearance from a healthcare professional, or resolution of symptoms. In the prospective study, whole blood, serum and a nasopharyngeal or oropharyngeal swab were collected from each participant by mobile phlebotomists. Prospective study participants could optionally give additional blood draws and questionnaires over an approximately 2-month period. Blood samples from the prospective study were shipped frozen or at room temperature prior to DNA extraction.

As to this clone: The antigen it recognizes is unknown. Base-call qualities are not available, and no considerably larger clone is one nucleotide away.

The source is a man aged 55-75 years who had recovered from COVID-19. The sample consisted of PBMCs or T cells enriched from blood (not recorded which). The rearrangement joined TRBV14 to TRBJ2-3, and possibly TRBD1, on 5 matching bases. The DNA reads TGTGCCAGCAGCCAAGAGGTCGGCAGGGCAATCACAGATACGCAGTATTTT. Its protein reads: CASSQEVGRAITDTQYF.